Below, 20 T cell receptor beta chains from the same sample are listed, as sequenced in a study of blood T cells in healthy people across ages. Sample-barcoded 5' priming and a J-beta primer mix drove a second PCR of about 6 to 11 cycles. Each CDR3 protein gets one entry after TCRdb re-called the 5' RACE reads with MiXCR. The sample has fewer than 800,000 distinct CDR3 sequences; about 52% are singletons. The sample taken for sequencing was blood. These receptors all stem from a woman aged 55-69 years in good health.

The rearrangement uses TRBV6-5 and TRBJ2-7; TRBD2 matches 8 bases. The V and J ends lost 5 bases and 3 bases, in that order; junction bases with no gene match: 6. Germline V gene data show CDR1 as MNHEY and CDR2 as SVGAGI. This CDR3 has 14 amino acids. CDR3 nucleotides: TGTGCCAGCAGTGGAGCGGGAGCCCACTACGAGCAGTACTTC. Its protein product is CASSGAGAHYEQYF.

In this sample, this clonotype turned up a few times. At one end the junction does not follow the germline gene, possibly because of a read error. V is TRBV15 and J is TRBJ2-1; 7 bases are shared with TRBD1. Germline assignment: CDR1 LNHNV and CDR2 YYDKDF (reference sequence). This CDR3 is built from 16 residues. CDR3 DNA: TGTGCCACCAGCAGAGTAGGACAGGACTCCTTCAATGAGCAGTTCTTC. Its translation is CATSRVGQDSFNEQFF. Filled out from reference TRBV15 and TRBJ2-1, the complete variable domain reads DAMVIQNPRYQVTQFGKPVTLSCSQTLNHNVMYWYQQKSSQAPKLLFHYYDKDFNNEADTPDNFQSRRPNTSFCFLDIRSPGLGDTAMYLCATSRVGQDSFNEQFFGPGTRLTVL.

V and J are TRBV7-9 and TRBJ2-1, with 13 bases that match TRBD2. Losses at the gene ends were 6 bases for V and 6 bases for J; bases not matched to a gene: 8. Germline V CDR1 and CDR2: SEHNR, FQNEAQ (reference sequence). This CDR3 spans 16 amino acids. The CDR3 coding sequence is TGTGCCAGCAGTGCCCAGACTAGCGGGAGGCTCAATGAGCAGTTCTTC. It yields the protein CASSAQTSGRLNEQFF.

This chain uses TRBV7-9 with TRBJ1-2; TRBD1 aligns across 10 bases. V dropped 2 bases and J dropped 7; count of bases not matched to a gene: 10. The length of the CDR3 is 16 residues. Germline CDR1 and CDR2: SEHNR and FQNEAQ (reference sequence). CDR3 in amino acids: CASSLQSGQGVGGYTF. For the CDR3, the DNA is TGTGCCAGCAGCTTACAATCTGGACAGGGGGTAGGTGGCTACACCTTC.

J is TRBJ1-2 and V is TRBV7-9, with 8 bases matching TRBD1. The V segment lost 5 bases and the J segment 4 bases; nucleotides outside the gene matches: 6. Germline CDR1 and CDR2: SEHNR and FQNEAQ (reference sequence). The CDR3 length is 14 residues. The CDR3 loop reads CASSLGTGVYGYTF. CDR3 sequence (DNA): TGTGCCAGCAGCCTCGGGACAGGAGTCTATGGCTACACCTTC.

The rearrangement links TRBV11-2 to TRBJ1-1; 8 positions agree with TRBD1. J was trimmed by 8 bases and V by 5 bases; bases with no gene match: 7. The germline V gene has CDR1 SGHAT and CDR2 FQNNGV. The CDR3 sequence is 13 residues long. The CDR3 DNA follows: TGTGCCAGCAGCCCCCTTTGGGACAGGGAAGCTTTCTTT. This encodes CASSPLWDREAFF. Combining the CDR3 with reference TRBV11-2 and TRBJ1-1 gives the whole variable domain EAGVAQSPRYKIIEKRQSVAFWCNPISGHATLYWYQQILGQGPKLLIQFQNNGVVDDSQLPKDRFSAERLKGVDSTLKIQPAKLEDSAVYLCASSPLWDREAFFGQGTRLTVV.

This clonotype was seen just once. The V and J genes are TRBV12-3 or TRBV12-4 and TRBJ1-1; D might be TRBD1 (6 bases). V was shortened by 3 bases and J by 1 base, with 12 bases between the two germline ends. This CDR3 spans 15 amino acids. CDR3 sequence: CASSFEGDKNTEAFF. In DNA form, the CDR3 reads TGTGCCAGCAGTTTTGAGGGGGACAAGAACACTGAAGCTTTCTTT.

This clonotype has more than one count but fewer than ten. The chain recombines TRBV10-3 with TRBJ2-3; D not resolved. Germline-derived CDR1 and CDR2 are ENHRY and SYGVKD. V lost 5 bases to trimming and J lost 4 bases, with 13 bases between them. The CDR3 extends over 14 amino acids. CDR3 nucleotides: TGTGCCATCAGTTTCAGCGAGAGCGCAGATACGCAGTATTTT. Amino acids: CAISFSESADTQYF.

V gene TRBV7-2 combines with J gene TRBJ1-1, with unresolved D. The ends were cut back, 6 bases at V and 7 bases at J, with 9 bases in the middle. This CDR3 comprises 11 residues. Germline V CDR1 and CDR2: SGHTA, FQGNSA. The CDR3 sequence: CASSGWVEAFF. Here the CDR3 DNA reads TGTGCCAGCAGTGGATGGGTTGAAGCTTTCTTT.

This clonotype was picked up a small number of times. The CDR3 here is CAISETGGTDTQYF. The CDR3 DNA follows: TGTGCCATCAGTGAAACAGGGGGAACAGATACGCAGTATTTT. The chain joins TRBV10-3 to TRBJ2-3; 8 bases are shared with TRBD1. CDR1 and CDR2 (germline): ENHRY, SYGVKD. This CDR3 has 14 residues. Trimming took 3 bases from V and 3 from J; bases not matched to a gene: 2.

The sample holds a few counts of this clonotype. This chain uses TRBV24-1 with TRBJ2-2, with 8 bases matching TRBD1. Trimming at V came to 0 bases and at J to 5 bases, leaving 7 bases not matched to a gene. Germline values: CDR1 KGHDR, CDR2 SFDVKD. This CDR3 is 17 amino acids long. The CDR3 sequence is CATSDLSQGADTGELFF. The CDR3 nucleotides read TGTGCCACCAGTGATTTGAGCCAGGGGGCCGATACCGGGGAGCTGTTTTTT.

This clonotype occurred once. J is TRBJ2-5 and V is TRBV9; D is unclear. TRBJ2-7 matches the DNA end more closely, so the J call is doubtful. Looked up from germline, CDR1 is SGDLS and CDR2 is YYNGEE. CDR3 size: 14 residues. CDR3 sequence reads: CASSVEGLSYEQYF. The CDR3 bases are TGTGCCAGCAGCGTAGAGGGCCTCTCCTACGAGCAGTACTTC.

V usage is TRBV21-1 and J usage is TRBJ2-5; the D segment call TRBD2 is taken from the table without a DNA check. TRBV21-1 is flagged as a pseudogene. The CDR3 loop spans 17 amino acids. The CDR3 protein is CASSKGWGRAGLETQYF. DNA of the CDR3: TGTGCCAGCAGCAAAGGGTGGGGACGAGCGGGATTAGAGACCCAGTACTTC.

This chain joins TRBV27 and TRBJ1-2; no clear D. The V gene's germline CDR1 is MNHEY and CDR2 SMNVEV (reference sequence). This CDR3 has 13 residues. V lost 5 bases, J lost 5 bases, and 12 bases lay in between. CDR3 nucleotide sequence: TGTGCCAGCAGTCCAACCCCCTATTATGGCTACACCTTC. Its protein is CASSPTPYYGYTF.

The chain joins TRBV6-2 or TRBV6-3 to TRBJ1-2; D is unclear. Trimming stripped 0 bases from V and 2 bases from J, with 16 bases between. The CDR3 is made up of 17 amino acids. CDR1 MNHEY and CDR2 SVGEGT come from the germline V gene. CDR3 in DNA: TGTGCCAGCAGTTACTCGCGGGTATTCAGCTTCAACTATGGCTACACCTTC. It yields the protein CASSYSRVFSFNYGYTF.

This chain uses TRBV15 with TRBJ1-1; TRBD1 agrees at 10 bases. The V gene's germline CDR1 is LNHNV and CDR2 YYDKDF (reference sequence). The trim removed 3 bases at V and 4 bases at J, leaving 2 bases unmatched. The CDR3 extends over 14 amino acids. The CDR3: CATSRGDRGTEAFF. The CDR3 coding sequence is TGTGCCACCAGCAGGGGGGACAGGGGCACTGAAGCTTTCTTT.

This sequence joins TRBV7-2 and TRBJ2-2; D may be TRBD1 (5 bases). This CDR3 region has 16 residues. Germline V gives CDR1 SGHTA, CDR2 FQGNSA. V was clipped by 5 bases and J by 5 bases, with 18 bases between them. In DNA form, the CDR3 reads TGTGCCAGCAGCCCTTCCCTCGGCAGGGCAACCGGGGAGCTGTTTTTT. It codes for CASSPSLGRATGELFF.

The rearrangement links TRBV5-1 to TRBJ2-3, with TRBD2 matching 12 bases. The CDR3 contains 16 residues. Per the germline V gene, CDR1 is SGHRS and CDR2 is YFSETQ. With V trimmed by 4 bases and J by 9 bases, 12 bases remained unmatched. The CDR3 loop reads CASSIGLAGTGETQYF. The CDR3 DNA follows: TGCGCCAGCAGCATAGGACTAGCGGGGACGGGTGAGACGCAGTATTTT.

The rearrangement joins TRBV7-2 to TRBJ1-5, with TRBD1 as a possible D gene (5 bases). Trimming took off 4 bases at V and 4 bases at J, with 11 bases between the two ends. The germline V gene has CDR1 SGHTA and CDR2 FQGNSA. The CDR3 extends over 14 amino acids. The CDR3, as DNA: TGTGCCAGCAGCTCTCGCCAGGGAAATCAGCCCCAGCATTTT. Translation: CASSSRQGNQPQHF.

The chain joins TRBV6-2 or TRBV6-3 to TRBJ2-1, with 13 bases fitting TRBD2. V lost 7 bases to trimming and J lost 1 base; unmatched junction nucleotides: 10. Germline V gene sequence: CDR1 MNHEY, CDR2 SVGEGT. The CDR3 covers 18 residues. The CDR3 here is CASNPETSGRISYNEQFF. The CDR3 DNA is TGTGCCAGCAACCCCGAGACTAGCGGGAGGATATCCTACAATGAGCAGTTCTTC.